These 28 T cell receptor beta chains originate from one sample sequenced in a study of cytotoxic CD8 clonotypes in ibrutinib-treated CLL. The assay was immunoSEQ multiplex PCR, and TCRdb's table has in-frame clones only and misses some. The repertoire holds about 270,000 clones, with roughly four fifths as singletons. This specimen consisted of PBMCs, obtained at disease progression, from a patient treated with ibrutinib. These receptors originate from a human donor with chronic lymphocytic leukemia.

The V gene is TRBV7-3, the J gene TRBJ2-2; the match to TRBD2 covers 12 bases. V gave up 5 bases and J gave up 7 bases; unmatched junction bases: 20. The CDR3 has 20 amino acids. CDR1 and CDR2 from the germline V gene are SGHTA and FQGTGA. CDR3 amino acids: CASSPVLAGGNINKYGELFF. The DNA of the CDR3 is TGTGCCAGCAGCCCCGTACTAGCGGGAGGAAATATTAATAAATACGGGGAGCTGTTTTTT.

This sequence joins TRBV2 and TRBJ2-7; 13 nucleotides line up with TRBD2. The V gene end was trimmed by 8 bases and the J gene end by 3 bases; junction bases not matched to a gene: 7. Germline CDR1 reads SNHLY; CDR2 reads FYNNEI. The CDR3 is made up of 15 amino acids. CDR3 residues: CASGDGLAGVYEQYF. DNA of the CDR3: TGTGCCAGCGGAGATGGACTAGCGGGAGTCTACGAGCAGTACTTC.

This clone has just a few counts. This chain uses TRBV5-4 with TRBJ1-3; a weak D match, TRBD1 (6 bases). This CDR3 comprises 14 residues. Germline V gene data show CDR1 as SGHNT and CDR2 as YYREEE (reference sequence). V was cut by 5 bases and J by 4 bases, with 13 bases left in between. DNA for the CDR3: TGTGCCAGCAGAACCACAGGGAGCGGAAACACCATATATTTT. This codes for CASRTTGSGNTIYF.

The chain joins TRBV2 to TRBJ2-7; TRBD2 matches at 11 bases. Germline-derived CDR1 and CDR2 are SNHLY and FYNNEI. The CDR3 runs to 15 residues. J lost 3 bases, V lost 3 bases, and 4 bases had no gene match. This chain's CDR3 is CASSDPTSGSYEQYF. CDR3 bases: TGTGCCAGCAGTGATCCCACTAGCGGGAGCTACGAGCAGTACTTC.

This clone was found a few times. This chain joins TRBV11-2 and TRBJ2-3, with 7 bases aligning to TRBD2. CDR1 is SGHAT and CDR2 is FQNNGV in the germline V gene. There are 15 residues in the CDR3. Unmatched junction bases numbered 8, after V lost 0 bases and J lost 8 bases. The CDR3 sequence is CASSLEGGTLGTQYF. CDR3 DNA sequence: TGTGCCAGCAGCTTAGAGGGGGGGACGCTTGGTACGCAGTATTTT.

This sequence joins TRBV18 and TRBJ2-5; 9 bases are shared with TRBD1. V trimming: 0 bases; J trimming: 2 bases; junction bases outside the gene matches: 4. This CDR3 is 16 amino acids long. CDR1 and CDR2 from the germline V gene are KGHSH and LQKENI. CDR3 amino acids: CASSPPDRGRQETQYF. The CDR3 DNA is TGTGCCAGCTCACCACCGGACAGGGGAAGGCAAGAGACCCAGTACTTC. The full variable domain, in which reference TRBV18 and TRBJ2-5 provide the parts outside the CDR3, is NAGVMQNPRHLVRRRGQEARLRCSPMKGHSHVYWYRQLPEEGLKFMVYLQKENIIDESGMPKERFSAEFPKEGPSILRIQQVVRGDSAAYFCASSPPDRGRQETQYFGPGTRLLVL.

This clone occurred a few times. The genes are TRBV29-1 and TRBJ1-2, with D hard to call. V gave up 4 bases and J gave up 1 base, with 7 bases separating them. CDR1 and CDR2 from the germline V gene are SQVTM and ANQGSEA. CDR3 length: 12 residues. The CDR3 protein is CSVATVNYGYTF. DNA for the CDR3: TGCAGCGTTGCTACAGTTAACTATGGCTACACCTTC.

The V call is TRBV5-6, the J call TRBJ2-5, with D maybe TRBD1 (5 bases). Germline V CDR1 and CDR2: SGHDT, YYEEEE. Trimming left V 0 bases short and J 5 bases short, with 14 bases between. The CDR3 is made up of 15 amino acids. CDR3 coding DNA: TGTGCCAGCAGCTTGGATGGGGTAAAGGGGGAGACCCAGTACTTC. Translated, it gives CASSLDGVKGETQYF.

The rearrangement joins TRBV4-1 to TRBJ2-5; D unclear. Germline V gene data show CDR1 as MGHRA and CDR2 as YSYEKL. Trimming took 4 bases from V and 4 from J, leaving 10 bases between them. The CDR3 extends over 13 amino acids. This chain's CDR3 is CASSRSSGETQYF. In DNA, the CDR3 is TGCGCCAGCAGCCGCTCAAGTGGAGAGACCCAGTACTTC.

This CDR3 is CASRRLAGEIETQYF. CDR3 sequence (DNA): TGTGCCAGCAGGAGGCTAGCGGGAGAGATAGAGACCCAGTACTTC. The chain recombines TRBV2 with TRBJ2-5; 10 bases map to TRBD2. CDR3 size: 15 residues. The germline CDR1 and CDR2 sequences are SNHLY and FYNNEI. With V trimmed by 6 bases and J by 4 bases, 8 bases remained unmatched.

The rearrangement uses TRBV7-8 and TRBJ1-3, with D uncertain. In germline, CDR1 is SGHVS, CDR2 FQNEAQ. The CDR3 covers 18 residues. Deletions cut 5 bases from V and 0 bases from J, with 20 bases between. In DNA form, the CDR3 reads TGTGCCAGCAGCCCAAATCGGGTCCCAAAATCCTCTGGAAACACCATATATTTT. It translates to CASSPNRVPKSSGNTIYF.

This clone was seen just once. This rearrangement joins TRBV6-5 to TRBJ1-2; the D gene is possibly TRBD1 (6 bases). The CDR3 sequence is 13 residues long. The V gene lost 5 bases and the J gene lost 6 bases, with 13 bases spanning the gap. The germline gives CDR1 MNHEY, CDR2 SVGAGI. This CDR3 is CASSATGLHGYTF. CDR3 nucleotide sequence: TGTGCCAGCAGTGCCACAGGGCTTCATGGCTACACCTTC.

The rearrangement uses TRBV7-2 and TRBJ2-3, with TRBD2 matching over 9 bases. V dropped 1 base and J dropped 6; count of bases not matched to a gene: 5. Per the germline V gene, CDR1 is SGHTA and CDR2 is FQGNSA. There are 15 residues in the CDR3. The CDR3 loop is CASSLGSGGWDTQYF. CDR3 coding DNA: TGTGCCAGCAGCTTAGGAAGCGGGGGGTGGGATACGCAGTATTTT.

V usage is TRBV9 and J usage is TRBJ2-4; D possibly corresponds to TRBD2 (5 bases). V was shortened by 0 bases and J by 4 bases, with 8 bases between the two germline ends. The germline CDR1 and CDR2 sequences are SGDLS and YYNGEE. The CDR3 is made up of 14 amino acids. The CDR3 bases are TGTGCCAGCAGCGTAGGAGGCGGGAAAAACATTCAGTACTTC. Translation: CASSVGGGKNIQYF.

The V call is TRBV5-1, the J call TRBJ2-1; D is perhaps TRBD1 (6 bases). The CDR3 covers 11 residues. V was pared by 4 bases and J by 10 bases, with 9 bases between. From germline, CDR1 is SGHRS and CDR2 YFSETQ. In DNA form, the CDR3 reads TGCGCCAGCAGCCCAGACAGGGAGCAGTTCTTC. Translating gives CASSPDREQFF.

This clone was seen a single time. V and J are TRBV10-3 and TRBJ2-3; 10 bases line up with TRBD2. CDR1 is ENHRY and CDR2 is SYGVKD in the germline V gene. The CDR3 extends over 16 amino acids. Trimming removed 6 bases from V and 3 bases from J; junction bases left unmatched: 9. The DNA of the CDR3 is TGTGCCATCAGCAATCTAGCGGGAGCGGGGACAGATACGCAGTATTTT. It yields the protein CAISNLAGAGTDTQYF.

This clone has just a few counts. This chain connects TRBV5-1 to TRBJ2-7, with 13 nucleotides matching TRBD2. The CDR3 extends over 15 amino acids. V shed 2 bases and J 2 bases; nucleotides not matched to a gene: 1. Germline assignment: CDR1 SGHRS and CDR2 YFSETQ. CDR3 protein: CASSLLAGGPYEQYF. Here the CDR3 DNA reads TGCGCCAGCAGCTTACTAGCGGGAGGGCCCTACGAGCAGTACTTC.

The chain employs TRBV21-1 and TRBJ1-4; the table calls TRBD1, which could not be checked here. TRBV21-1 is shown as a pseudogene. The CDR3 is made up of 15 amino acids. In nucleotides, the CDR3 is TGTGCCAGCAGCAATGGGACAGGGTATAATGAAAAACTGTTTTTT. Its protein product is CASSNGTGYNEKLFF.

The CDR3 spells CASSLFSVNPYGYTF. The CDR3 region has the DNA TGTGCCAGCAGTTTATTCTCAGTTAACCCTTATGGCTACACCTTC. The gene calls are TRBV28 and TRBJ1-2; D gene uncertain. The germline V gene encodes CDR1 MDHEN and CDR2 SYDVKM. Trimming took 1 base from V and 5 from J, leaving 14 bases between them. The CDR3 totals 15 residues.

This clone is a singleton in its sample. This chain connects TRBV27 to TRBJ2-7; unclear D gene. V was shortened by 6 bases and J by 7 bases, with 25 bases between the two germline ends. The CDR3 is 16 residues long. The germline V gene has CDR1 MNHEY and CDR2 SMNVEV (reference sequence). The CDR3 region has the DNA TGTGCCAGCAGCCCCTATGCAGAGCTCCCCGTGGGGGAGCAGTACTTC. Translated, it gives CASSPYAELPVGEQYF.

The chain combines TRBV5-4 with TRBJ2-7; TRBD1 matches at 9 bases. The CDR3 is 15 amino acids. V lost 4 bases, J lost 2 bases, and 7 bases stayed unmatched. Germline CDR1 reads SGHNT; CDR2 reads YYREEE (reference sequence). CDR3 region: CASSQIGQGTYEQYF. CDR3 nucleotides: TGTGCCAGCAGCCAAATCGGACAGGGGACCTACGAGCAGTACTTC. Looking up the rest from reference TRBV5-4 and TRBJ2-7 gives the full variable domain: ETGVTQSPTHLIKTRGQQVTLRCSSQSGHNTVSWYQQALGQGPQFIFQYYREEENGRGNFPPRFSGLQFPNYSSELNVNALELDDSALYLCASSQIGQGTYEQYFGPGTRLTVT.

CDR3 sequence reads: CASSLEAGTQYF. CDR3 nucleotides: TGCGCCAGCAGCTTGGAGGCGGGGACCCAGTACTTC. This sequence joins TRBV5-1 and TRBJ2-5; D perhaps matches TRBD2 (5 bases). This CDR3 contains 12 residues. With 0 bases removed from V and 7 bases from J, the gap between germline ends came to 7 bases. Germline V gene sequence: CDR1 SGHRS, CDR2 YFSETQ.

This clone was seen a single time. The V call is TRBV29-1, the J call TRBJ2-7; D unresolved. Trimming took off 7 bases at V and 2 bases at J, with 12 bases between the two ends. Germline assignment: CDR1 SQVTM and CDR2 ANQGSEA. The CDR3 is made up of 12 amino acids. The CDR3 sequence is CSASAGTYEQYF. The CDR3 DNA sequence: TGCAGCGCCTCCGCTGGAACCTACGAGCAGTACTTC.

V and J are TRBV9 and TRBJ1-2; tentatively, D is TRBD1 (6 bases). The germline V and J ends were trimmed by 3 bases and 4 bases, with 16 bases remaining between them. CDR1 is SGDLS and CDR2 is YYNGEE in the germline V gene. This CDR3 comprises 15 residues. The CDR3 here is CASSAYRARVYGYTF. The CDR3 bases are TGTGCCAGCAGCGCATACAGGGCTCGCGTCTATGGCTACACCTTC.

This chain connects TRBV27 to TRBJ1-1; D may be TRBD1 (5 bases). CDR1 MNHEY and CDR2 SMNVEV come from the germline V gene (reference sequence). CDR3 size: 13 residues. Trimming stripped 2 bases from V and 6 bases from J, with 10 bases between. CDR3 residues: CASSLAGWAEAFF. The CDR3 region has the DNA TGTGCCAGCAGTTTAGCAGGGTGGGCTGAAGCTTTCTTT.

The chain is built from TRBV2 and TRBJ2-7; either TRBD1 or TRBD2 may fit D (5 bases each). V lost 6 bases and J 2 bases, leaving 14 bases between the germline ends. CDR1 and CDR2 (germline): SNHLY, FYNNEI. CDR3 size: 14 residues. In DNA form, the CDR3 reads TGTGCCAGCAGGGACACCCGGGGAACCTACGAGCAGTACTTC. Its translation: CASRDTRGTYEQYF.

This clone was seen only once. The gene calls are TRBV18 and TRBJ2-1; tentative D call: TRBD1 (6 bases). Trimming took 2 bases from V and 9 from J, leaving 11 bases between them. The CDR3 loop spans 13 amino acids. CDR1 and CDR2 from the germline V gene are KGHSH and LQKENI. The CDR3 protein is CASSPSGGGEQFF. The CDR3 nucleotides read TGTGCCAGCTCACCATCTGGGGGCGGTGAGCAGTTCTTC.

This clone was seen just once. V gene TRBV27 combines with J gene TRBJ2-7; 13 bases fit TRBD2. The CDR3 is 15 residues long. Germline CDR1 is MNHEY and CDR2 is SMNVEV (reference sequence). Trimming took 2 bases from V and 5 from J; bases not matched to a gene: 3. Written as DNA, the CDR3 is TGTGCCAGCAGTTTACGGACTAGCGGGAGCAACGAGCAGTACTTC. As protein: CASSLRTSGSNEQYF.